This TCR beta chain was sequenced for a study of T cell responses to AZD1222 COVID-19 vaccine (dated by TCRdb to the early 2020s). Context from the whole study: Because spike-specific TCR depth and breadth did not differ between the two schedules, AZD1222 recipients who got a second dose at roughly 4 weeks were pooled with those who got a second dose at roughly 12 weeks. TCR sequencing covered some 250 trial participants: roughly 200 given two doses of AZD1222 and 26 given two doses of MenACWY control vaccine. Enrollment into the trials was organized by age into subgroups of 18-55, 56-69 and 70-plus years, and those subgroups contained about 160, 30 and 59 TCR-sequenced participants, respectively. Study-wide findings and limitations: In the small 56-69-year group, the increase in depth fell short of significance, most likely because of low power. Because no samples from the day 14 peak response were available, repertoires could be characterized only after the peak T cell response. Spike-specific TCR breadth and depth rose significantly after two AZD1222 doses compared with day 0 and with MenACWY recipients. Reportedly, close to half of the unique spike-specific TCRs recognized epitopes lying outside the regions that are mutated in the B.1.351 and B.1.1.7 variants. Vaccine-associated CD4 TCRs spanned the whole spike protein, with dominant responses in regions 160-218 and 743-854. Participants were mostly white British, with more females than males. The authors suggested clonal diversity may have been underestimated. Conclusions about previously exposed vaccinees are limited, since just a handful of AZD1222 recipients were seropositive for SARS-CoV-2 at baseline.

The CDR3 regions of human TCRbeta chains were analyzed by immunosequencing. Concerning the study's data processing: TCRs in the repertoires were matched against a reference library of SARS-CoV-2-specific TCRs that had been generated with the MIRA antigen-specificity platform. Breadth was defined as the fraction of unique TCRs that were SARS-CoV-2-associated, and depth was defined as the fraction of total T cells that were SARS-CoV-2-associated. Using the MIRA data, each spike-specific TCR was assigned both to the spike region to which the TCR was reactive and to a CD4 or CD8 class. Log10-transformed breadth and depth values were compared by one-way ANOVA with Sidak's multiple comparisons tests. The table comes from immuneACCESS by way of TCRdb, which keeps in-frame sequences with V and J called. Part of the clones is missing from these tables; in studies checked, under half for an unresolved V gene and the rest for unknown reasons. V, J and clone size are taken as reported in that table, and D and trimming were inferred from the DNA itself. The sample table lists more than 65,000 clones, approximately 80% of them with a count of one. Jointly, the top ten make up 20% to 25% of the sample.

From a lookup of the germline V gene (reference sequence), CDR1 and CDR2 are PRHDT and FYEKMQ. The CDR3, cysteine through phenylalanine, is 13 amino acids long. Left in the record is the CDR3 DNA by itself, 39 bases read in frame from the first base. Relative to germline, V is 7 bases shorter and J is 7 bases shorter, with 11 bases between their ends. In regard to this clone: Its antigen is still unknown. One base away there is no much larger clone; base qualities are not given.

This specimen's time point label, interpreted: baseline before first vaccination. Samples from vaccinated people were obtained from the UK trials COV001 and COV002, which included a single-blind randomized controlled phase 2/3 trial of AZD1222 (ChAdOx1 nCoV-19) in healthy adults. For TCRbeta chain sequencing, PBMC samples were collected from trial participants at day 0 and at day 28 after the second dose. Sequencing was performed on peripheral blood, taken on day 0 of AZD1222 vaccination. The chain is made from TRBV13 and TRBJ1-6; the D gene assignment is ambiguous. This sequence originates from an adult in good health. The encoded CDR3 is CASNRRENSPLHF. The bases read TGTGCCAGCAATCGACGGGAGAATTCACCCCTCCACTTT.